This T cell receptor beta chain was sequenced during a study of OX40 agonist ivuxolimab in advanced cancers. Regarding the complete study: Ivuxolimab was an agonistic, fully human IgG2 monoclonal antibody directed against OX40 (CD134), a costimulatory receptor. Intravenous ivuxolimab was administered to patients every 2 weeks at six dose levels: 0.01, 0.1, 0.3, 1.5, 3 and 10 mg/kg. Of the approximately 54 patients in dose escalation, some 20 had hepatocellular carcinoma, some 15 had melanoma, 9 had renal cell carcinoma and 9 had head and neck cancer. A male proportion of almost 85% and a mean age of roughly 55 years, ranging from about 20 to 85, were recorded for the dose-escalation cohort. Patients were allowed to have had prior anti-PD-1, anti-PD-L1 or anti-CTLA-4 therapy, and around 41% of the dose-escalation patients had previously received checkpoint inhibitors. Partial responses were achieved by three dose-escalation patients, of whom one had hepatocellular carcinoma and two had cutaneous melanoma. Peripheral TCRbeta sequencing aimed to test whether ivuxolimab altered TCR sequence diversity and caused clonal T-cell expansion. The paper reports the monotherapy dose-escalation portion (N of about 47 patients) of the phase I ivuxolimab trial.

Including cysteine and phenylalanine, the CDR3 has 14 amino acids. Solely the CDR3 DNA is kept, with 42 bases framed from the first base. Sequences LNHNV (CDR1) and YYDKDF (CDR2) are obtained from the germline V gene (reference sequence). The V end loses 0 bases and the J end loses 3 bases, and a stretch of 9 bases separates them. Here is what the overall study found, with its caveats: On average, CD8+ T cells showed more expanded clones than CD4+ T cells after ivuxolimab. The antigen specificity of the peripheral T cells that underwent clonal expansion was not determined. Low levels of normalized T-cell clonal expansion were also seen in some nonresponding patients. In the 0.1-3.0 mg/kg groups, partial responders were among the patients with the lowest normalized peripheral clonal expansion, particularly in CD8+ T cells. At doses of 0.1 to 3.0 mg/kg, clonal expansion of both CD4+ and CD8+ T cells in blood was seen between baseline and week 6.

Patients with autoimmune disease history or receiving systemic immunosuppression were excluded from the trial. Peripheral blood for TCR sequencing was collected from all dose cohorts at baseline, on cycle 4 day 1, and on cycle 7 day 1. The samples were taken from a phase I, first-in-human, multicenter, open-label dose-escalation trial of ivuxolimab. Adults with locally advanced or metastatic melanoma, renal cell, hepatocellular, or head and neck squamous cell carcinoma were enrolled in the trial. Before TCR sequencing, CD4+ T cells and CD8+ T cells from peripheral blood were sorted into separate populations. On this clone itself: The antigen it binds to is not known. No base qualities exist here, and no much larger clone lies one base off it.

For sequencing of the TCRbeta CDR3 region, genomic DNA was extracted from the sorted cells. TCRbeta CDR3 regions were sequenced using the immunoSEQ Assay. TCRdb mirrors the immuneACCESS table, restricted to in-frame sequences. Some clones are absent from its copies; in checked studies, under half trace to an unresolved V gene, and the reason for the others is unknown. The sample profile shows approximately 52,000 clones; 65% to 85% of them were found once. Clones ranked in the top ten supply under 5% of the sample. Material: CD4+ or CD8+ T cells sorted from blood, obtained in a trial of the OX40 agonist ivuxolimab. The rearrangement combines TRBV15 with TRBJ2-7; 5 matching bases give a weak D call of TRBD1. The receptor comes from an adult with an advanced solid tumor such as melanoma, head and neck, liver or kidney cancer. The CDR3: CATSRDYRSYEQYF. The sequence in DNA is TGTGCCACCAGCAGAGATTACAGGAGCTACGAGCAGTACTTC.